This is a list of T cell receptor beta chains from one sample in a study of PD-1 blockade in classical Hodgkin lymphoma. The protocol was immunoSEQ multiplex PCR, while the TCRdb copy is restricted to in-frame clones and leaves out a portion. The sample lists under 30,000 clones, 60% to 85% seen once, with 2% to 2.5% in the top ten. The sample here was CD4+ T cells from blood, taken at baseline. The source of these receptors is a human donor with classical Hodgkin lymphoma. Each CDR3 is given with its conserved first and last residue. Fields, in order: V gene, J gene, D gene, clone size, CDR3 protein, CDR3 DNA. The D gene is left open where the match is weak. Some rows have no size entry. The others give once, few or many, or a class for an expanded clone.

>TRBV15|TRBJ1-6|TRBD1|.
CATGLGQVGSPLHF
TGTGCCACCGGCCTGGGACAGGTTGGCTCACCCCTCCACTTT
>TRBV20-1|TRBJ2-7|.|once
CSARGVYEQYF
TGCAGTGCTAGAGGCGTGTACGAGCAGTACTTC
>TRBV10-3|TRBJ1-5|TRBD1|once
CAISPGQGALGNQPQHF
TGTGCCATCAGCCCGGGACAGGGGGCATTAGGCAATCAGCCCCAGCATTTT
>TRBV27|TRBJ1-1|.|.
CASSPSTGRGEAFF
TGTGCCAGCAGTCCATCAACAGGGAGGGGTGAAGCTTTCTTT
>TRBV18|TRBJ2-1|TRBD1|.
CASSPGTANNEQFF
TGTGCCAGCTCACCAGGGACAGCCAACAATGAGCAGTTCTTC
>TRBV28|TRBJ1-3|TRBD1|.
CASRKQGAPGNTIYF
TGTGCCAGCAGAAAACAGGGGGCGCCTGGAAACACCATATATTTT
>TRBV25-1|TRBJ2-1|TRBD2|.
CASIGRTSRYEQFF
TGTGCCAGCATTGGTCGGACTAGTAGGTATGAGCAGTTCTTC
>TRBV5-8|TRBJ1-2|.|.
CASSLLGENYGYTF
TGTGCCAGCAGCTTGCTCGGGGAGAACTATGGCTACACCTTC
>TRBV4-2|TRBJ1-1|.|.
CASSQVKESGFNTEAFF
TGTGCCAGCAGCCAAGTAAAGGAATCGGGATTTAACACTGAAGCTTTCTTT
>TRBV30|TRBJ2-7|TRBD1|.
CAWSVQLGQGIYEQYF
TGTGCCTGGAGTGTACAGCTGGGACAGGGAATCTACGAGCAGTACTTC
>TRBV6-5|TRBJ1-6|.|once
CASSYLVEALHF
TGTGCCAGCAGTTACCTGGTGGAGGCCCTCCACTTT
>TRBV14|TRBJ1-2|.|.
CASSQERVYGYTF
TGTGCCAGCAGCCAAGAGAGGGTCTATGGCTACACCTTC
>TRBV29-1|TRBJ1-1|.|.
CSVEQTMNTEAFF
TGCAGCGTTGAACAGACCATGAACACTGAAGCTTTCTTT
>TRBV15|TRBJ2-1|TRBD2|.
CATSNLAGGLNEQFF
TGTGCCACCAGCAACCTAGCGGGGGGTCTGAATGAGCAGTTCTTC
>TRBV28|TRBJ1-1|.|few
CASSWGQNTEAFF
TGTGCCAGCAGTTGGGGACAGAACACTGAAGCTTTCTTT
>TRBV30|TRBJ1-2|.|.
CAWSVPGGRRYTF
TGTGCCTGGAGTGTACCGGGAGGGCGGCGCTACACCTTC
>TRBV6-6|TRBJ1-6|.|few
CASSYSGTGDSPLHF
TGTGCCAGCAGTTACTCCGGGACTGGGGATTCACCCCTCCACTTT
>TRBV6-1|TRBJ1-3|.|.
CATQTGPRTIYF
TGTGCCACCCAGACAGGACCCCGAACCATATATTTT
>TRBV28|TRBJ2-5|.|.
CASSLGGTALQETQYF
TGTGCCAGCAGTTTAGGCGGGACAGCGCTTCAAGAGACCCAGTACTTC
>TRBV7-9|TRBJ1-2|.|few
CASSLASDGLDGYTF
TGTGCCAGCAGCTTAGCTTCTGACGGGCTGGATGGCTACACCTTC
>TRBV27|TRBJ1-1|.|.
CASSFSGGTEAFF
TGTGCCAGCAGTTTTTCCGGGGGCACTGAAGCTTTCTTT
>TRBV19|TRBJ1-1|.|few
CASRGNTEAFF
TGTGCCAGTAGGGGTAACACTGAAGCTTTCTTT
>TRBV29-1|TRBJ2-1|TRBD2|.
CSVNRGLAGGMGESNEQFF
TGCAGCGTTAATAGAGGACTAGCGGGTGGGATGGGAGAATCCAATGAGCAGTTCTTC
>TRBV30|TRBJ1-4|.|.
CAWSVWQDLNEKLFF
TGTGCCTGGAGTGTATGGCAGGACCTTAATGAAAAACTGTTTTTT
>TRBV29-1|TRBJ2-4|.|once
CSARLGKNIQYF
TGCAGCGCCCGCTTAGGAAAAAACATTCAGTACTTC
>TRBV7-2|TRBJ2-7|TRBD2|.
CASSVGLAGLYEQYF
TGTGCCAGCAGCGTCGGACTAGCGGGGTTGTACGAGCAGTACTTC
>TRBV30|TRBJ2-7|.|.
CAWSVPLRGNEQYF
TGTGCCTGGAGTGTACCCCTCCGAGGTAACGAGCAGTACTTC
>TRBV5-6|TRBJ2-5|TRBD2|.
CASSLSSGGAETQYF
TGTGCCAGCAGCTTGTCTAGCGGGGGGGCAGAGACCCAGTACTTC
>TRBV30|TRBJ2-1|.|.
CAWSVMRARNEQFF
TGTGCCTGGAGTGTAATGAGGGCGCGAAATGAGCAGTTCTTC
>TRBV7-9|TRBJ2-7|TRBD2|.
CASSQTSGGPPGYEQYF
TGTGCCAGCAGCCAAACTAGCGGGGGGCCCCCGGGGTACGAGCAGTACTTC
>TRBV9|TRBJ1-1|TRBD1|.
CASSVVRGLGLNTEAFF
TGTGCCAGCAGCGTAGTCAGGGGGCTGGGTTTGAACACTGAAGCTTTCTTT
>TRBV11-2|TRBJ1-2|.|once
CASSSRGGYTF
TGTGCCAGCAGCTCCAGGGGTGGCTACACCTTC
>TRBV30|TRBJ1-2|.|.
CAWGGFYGYTF
TGTGCCTGGGGGGGGTTCTATGGCTACACCTTC